The TCR beta chain under discussion was sequenced for a study of CD8+ T cells in alopecia areata. Across the study: Treated patients were given 5 to 10 mg oral tofacitinib twice daily. Scoring treated patients' severity relied on the percentage of scalp area affected. Study results and caveats: Many of the expanded lesional clones endured in scalp and blood while on tofacitinib. Treatment with tofacitinib significantly lowered scalp clonality and reduced expanded CD8+ clones among the top 100.

Once RNA had been extracted, it was reverse transcribed into cDNA to act as the sequencing template. Profiled with immunoSEQ multiplex PCR; TCRdb holds only in-frame clones, not every one. This table holds 180,000 or so clones, more than 45% found once. This clone has just a few counts. Its antigen is not known. The CDR3 consists of 16 residues. Germline loops: CDR1 SGHRS, CDR2 YFSETQ. V shed 0 bases, J shed 5 bases, and the junction held 6 bases outside the gene matches. Sample treatment: oral pan-JAK inhibitor, 5-10 mg twice daily. Sequencing used CD4+ T cells sorted from blood, obtained at week 24, from a patient treated with tofacitinib. The receptor was isolated from a human donor with alopecia areata. The chain uses TRBV5-1 and TRBJ1-5; 9 bases agree with TRBD1. CDR3: CASSLDGTGYDQPQHF. The CDR3, as DNA: TGCGCCAGCAGCTTGGACGGGACAGGGTATGATCAGCCCCAGCATTTT.